The rows below give T cell receptor beta chains drawn from one sample of a study of CD8 T cells in Susac syndrome. MiXCR was run by TCRdb on the immunoSEQ multiplex PCR reads, yielding one entry per CDR3 protein. This table has some 130,000 distinct CDR3 sequences, more than 85% appearing once. The sample consisted of CD8+ T cells from PBMCs. Receptor source: a human donor with Susac syndrome. CDR3s include the opening cysteine and the closing phenylalanine or tryptophan. The D gene is left open where the match is weak. Rows may omit the clone size; those that give it use once, few, many or a size class.

clone size	V gene	D gene	J gene	CDR3 length	CDR3 DNA	CDR3 protein
NA	TRBV30	TRBD2	TRBJ2-2	16	TGTGCCTGCACCACACTAGCGGGAGCTGACACCGGGGAGCTGTTTTTT	CACTTLAGADTGELFF
NA	TRBV6-5	NA	TRBJ2-7	15	TGTGCCAGCCTATCCGCCAAGGACCAATACTACGAGCAGTACTTC	CASLSAKDQYYEQYF
NA	TRBV6-5	NA	TRBJ2-7	14	TGTGCCAGCAGCGCGGGTCCCATCGCATACGAGCAGTACTTC	CASSAGPIAYEQYF
NA	TRBV4-1	NA	TRBJ1-1	15	TGCGCCAGCAGCCAAGTAACAGTCGGGAACACTGAAGCTTTCTTT	CASSQVTVGNTEAFF
NA	TRBV10-3	TRBD2	TRBJ2-1	15	TGTGCCATCAGTAGCGGGAGTATCTCCTACAATGAGCAGTTCTTC	CAISSGSISYNEQFF
NA	TRBV5-8	NA	TRBJ1-3	13	TGTGCCAGCAGCGGCTTTAGGGGAAACACCATATATTTT	CASSGFRGNTIYF
NA	TRBV20-1	NA	TRBJ2-3	13	TGCAGTGCGTCCCCAAGGGGCACAGATACGCAGTATTTT	CSASPRGTDTQYF
once	TRBV2	NA	TRBJ1-4	13	TGTGCCAGCAGTGCGGGGCCAGGCGAAAAACTGTTTTTT	CASSAGPGEKLFF
NA	TRBV11-2	NA	TRBJ1-5	15	TGTGCCAGCAGCTTAGAATCCATGGGCAATCAGCCCCAGCATTTT	CASSLESMGNQPQHF
once	TRBV9	TRBD1	TRBJ2-7	15	TGTGCCAGCAGCGTAGTAGGACAGGCCCCTGACGAGCAGTACTTC	CASSVVGQAPDEQYF
NA	TRBV29-1	NA	TRBJ2-5	13	TGCAGCGTTGCCGGCCTGGCGGCGGAGACCCAGTACTTC	CSVAGLAAETQYF
NA	TRBV19	NA	TRBJ2-7	15	TGTGCCAGTAGTATCTATTTTGGACGGACCTACGAGCAGTACTTC	CASSIYFGRTYEQYF
once	TRBV4-1	NA	TRBJ2-3	12	TGCGCCAGCAGCCAAGAGGTAGATACGCAGTATTTT	CASSQEVDTQYF
NA	TRBV24-1	TRBD2	TRBJ2-7	14	TGTGCCACCAGTGATCAGCGGGATATGTACGAGCAGTACTTC	CATSDQRDMYEQYF
NA	TRBV3-1	NA	TRBJ1-1	12	TGTGCCAGCAGCCACGGACAAGGGGAAGCTTTCTTT	CASSHGQGEAFF
NA	TRBV25-1	NA	TRBJ1-4	14	TGTGCCAGCAGTGAAGCAGCAACTAATGAAAAACTGTTTTTT	CASSEAATNEKLFF
NA	TRBV28	NA	TRBJ2-3	11	TGTGCCAGCAAAAACACAGATACGCAGTATTTT	CASKNTDTQYF
NA	TRBV14	NA	TRBJ1-1	18	TGTGCCAGCAGCCTCAGCCCGTCCGGGCGGTTAGCGAACACTGAAGCTTTCTTT	CASSLSPSGRLANTEAFF
NA	TRBV5-1	NA	TRBJ1-2	15	TGCGCCAGCAGCTTGGAGTGGGGGACCGGCTATGGCTACACCTTC	CASSLEWGTGYGYTF
NA	TRBV7-8	TRBD2	TRBJ2-7	13	TGTGCCAGCAGACGGGAGGACTCCTACGAGCAGTACTTC	CASRREDSYEQYF
NA	TRBV5-3	NA	TRBJ2-1	11	TGTGCCAGAAGCTTCTACAATGAGCAGTTCTTC	CARSFYNEQFF
NA	TRBV11-2	TRBD1	TRBJ2-3	16	TGTGCCAGCAGCTTACCGGGACAGGCCCTCACAGATACGCAGTATTTT	CASSLPGQALTDTQYF
NA	TRBV9	TRBD2	TRBJ2-5	16	TGTGCCAGCAGCAGAGGGAGGGCCGAATGGACAGAGACCCAGTACTTC	CASSRGRAEWTETQYF
once	TRBV20-1	NA	TRBJ2-1	14	TGCAGTGCTGGGACGGGGAGCTCCTACAATGAGCAGTTCTTC	CSAGTGSSYNEQFF
NA	TRBV9	NA	TRBJ2-1	11	TGTGCCAGCAGCGTAAGGGGTGAGCAGTTCTTC	CASSVRGEQFF
NA	TRBV27	TRBD2	TRBJ2-1	16	TGTGCCAGCAGTCCCCTAGCGGGAGGGTCCTACAATGAGCAGTTCTTC	CASSPLAGGSYNEQFF
NA	TRBV4-2	TRBD2	TRBJ2-3	16	TGTGCCAGCAGCCAAGGGACTAGCGGAAGCACAGATACGCAGTATTTT	CASSQGTSGSTDTQYF
NA	TRBV7-9	TRBD2	TRBJ2-1	16	TGTGCCAGCAGGCTACTCCTAGCGGGAGCCTACAATGAGCAGTTCTTC	CASRLLLAGAYNEQFF
NA	TRBV7-9	NA	TRBJ1-2	16	TGTGCCAGCAGCCCCAACCCTACAGGGTTGGCCTATGGCTACACCTTC	CASSPNPTGLAYGYTF
NA	TRBV10-2	NA	TRBJ1-1	15	TGCGCCAGCATGAAGGGGCTGGGAATGAACACTGAAGCTTTCTTT	CASMKGLGMNTEAFF
NA	TRBV27	NA	TRBJ2-1	13	TGTGCCAGCAGTTTGGGAGCAGTCAATGAGCAGTTCTTC	CASSLGAVNEQFF
NA	TRBV9	TRBD1	TRBJ1-4	15	TGTGCCAGCAGCACGGGCTGGGACAGTGTTGAAAAACTGTTTTTT	CASSTGWDSVEKLFF
NA	TRBV7-9	TRBD2	TRBJ2-3	15	TGTGCCAGCGTCTGGACCCCGGGAGGGCAAGATACGCAGTATTTT	CASVWTPGGQDTQYF
NA	TRBV28	NA	TRBJ1-2	15	TGTGCCAGCAGTTTCTTTCCCCCAGGTGGCGATGGCTACACCTTC	CASSFFPPGGDGYTF
NA	TRBV12-3/TRBV12-4	NA	TRBJ1-2	13	TGTGCCAGCAGTTTGAGCGGGCATGGTGGCTACACCTTC	CASSLSGHGGYTF
NA	TRBV20-1	NA	TRBJ1-5	13	TGCAGTGCTAGAGGAACTAGCAATCAGCCCCAGCATTTT	CSARGTSNQPQHF
NA	TRBV4-1	NA	TRBJ1-5	17	TGCGCCAGCAGCCTTGGGGCGGCCCAGAATAGCAATCAGCCCCAGCATTTT	CASSLGAAQNSNQPQHF
NA	TRBV3-1	NA	TRBJ2-7	16	TGTGCCAGCAGCCAAGCTAGGGGCGGTCTCTCCTACGAGCAGTACTTC	CASSQARGGLSYEQYF
NA	TRBV7-8	NA	TRBJ2-3	18	TGTGCCAGCAGCTCACCTGGGGGTAATCTCCTTTTCACAGATACGCAGTATTTT	CASSSPGGNLLFTDTQYF
NA	TRBV6-5	NA	TRBJ1-1	12	TGTGCCAGCCAAAAGAGGAACACTGAAGCTTTCTTT	CASQKRNTEAFF
NA	TRBV20-1	NA	TRBJ1-3	15	TGCAGTGCTAAGGTTCCCGGGAAAACTGGAAACACCATATATTTT	CSAKVPGKTGNTIYF
NA	TRBV28	NA	TRBJ2-1	13	TGTGCCATCAGAGGGGAGTGGCACAATGAGCAGTTCTTC	CAIRGEWHNEQFF
NA	TRBV27	NA	TRBJ2-6	15	TGTGCCAGTAGTTTGGGGTCCTCTGGGGCCAACGTCCTGACTTTC	CASSLGSSGANVLTF
NA	TRBV12-3/TRBV12-4	NA	TRBJ1-2	11	TGTGCCAGCAGTCCCCCGAGGGGCTACACCTTC	CASSPPRGYTF
NA	TRBV9	NA	TRBJ2-2	16	TGTGCCAGCAGCGTATCCCGAAGGGGGTACACCGGGGAGCTGTTTTTT	CASSVSRRGYTGELFF
once	TRBV28	TRBD2	TRBJ2-1	16	TGTGCCAGCAGTTTAGTAGCGGGCAGCTCCTACAATGAGCAGTTCTTC	CASSLVAGSSYNEQFF
NA	TRBV5-6	NA	TRBJ2-2	13	TGTGCCAGCAGACGACAGAGCACCGGGGAGCTGTTTTTT	CASRRQSTGELFF
few	TRBV6-5	NA	TRBJ2-5	14	TGTGCCAGCAGACTACCTGCAGGGCAGGAGACCCAGTACTTC	CASRLPAGQETQYF
NA	TRBV29-1	TRBD1	TRBJ1-5	13	TGCAGCATTGAAGGACAGGGCGGGCAGCCCCAGCATTTT	CSIEGQGGQPQHF
NA	TRBV27	NA	TRBJ2-6	17	TGTGCCAGCAGTTTAGTAGACGGAGTCTCTGGGGCCAACGTCCTGACTTTC	CASSLVDGVSGANVLTF
NA	TRBV7-9	NA	TRBJ1-1	15	TGTGCCAGCAGCTTAGCTGCGGGAGAGAACACTGAAGCTTTCTTT	CASSLAAGENTEAFF